The next 27 T cell receptor beta chains were all read from a single sample in a study of tumor-infiltrating lymphocytes in primary liver carcinoma. Total RNA and DNA came together from 20-30 mg of bulk tissue without cell sorting. A primer matching the constant region was used to make TCR beta cDNA from approximately 0.45 ug of total RNA. Library construction for TCR beta comprised three nested multiplex PCR rounds performed with slightly modified ARM-PCR. A C-beta reverse primer and TRBV1-TRBV30 forward primers served in each of the first two PCR rounds, at about 9 cycles apiece. TCRdb independently ran MiXCR on the multiplex PCR reads; one entry per CDR3 protein. The sample includes 40,000 or so distinct CDR3 sequences, approximately 71% of them seen just once. Sample: tumor-adjacent normal liver tissue. These receptors all stem from a man aged 35 to 55 with primary liver carcinoma and hepatitis B virus infection.

The chain is built from TRBV6-1 and TRBJ2-5; D might be TRBD2 (5 bases). There are 15 residues in the CDR3. The germline gives CDR1 MNHNS, CDR2 SASEGT. CDR3 DNA sequence: TGTGTTAGCAGTGAAGAGGGTAGTTACCTCGGGACCCAGTACTTC. Translation: CVSSEEGSYLGTQYF.

Note on this clonotype: This may be a read error: a much more frequent sequence differs by one nucleotide. The chain uses TRBV19 and TRBJ2-5, with TRBD2 matching over 7 bases. The germline V gene has CDR1 LNHDA and CDR2 SQIVND (reference sequence). The CDR3 contains 15 residues. J gave up 5 bases and V 1 base, and 7 bases lay outside the gene matches. The CDR3 DNA sequence: TGTGCCAGTAGTATAGTGACTAGCAGGAGGGAGACCCAGTACTTC. Translating it yields CASSIVTSRRETQYF.

A note on this clonotype: As the CDR3 is not closed by the conserved phenylalanine or tryptophan, this likely results from a read error. This chain uses TRBV6-1 with TRBJ1-5; TRBD1 aligns across 9 bases. The CDR3 length is 14 residues. V shed 5 bases, J shed 9 bases, and the junction held 8 bases outside the gene matches. Germline assignment: CDR1 MNHNS and CDR2 SASEGT. CDR3 sequence: CASSLQGATPPQHC. The CDR3 coding sequence is TGTGCCAGCAGTCTACAGGGGGCCACACCGCCCCAGCATTGT.

Many counts were recorded for this clonotype. The chain employs TRBV7-3 and TRBJ2-1, with D tentatively TRBD2 (6 bases). The CDR3 runs 20 residues. From germline, CDR1 is SGHTA and CDR2 FQGTGA. The V gene lost 1 base and the J gene lost 2 bases, with 24 bases spanning the gap. The CDR3 bases are TGTGCCAGCAGCTTAAGGGCCCAGGCGTTTGTGCAGCGGGCCTACAATGAGCAGTTCTTC. Protein sequence: CASSLRAQAFVQRAYNEQFF.

Worth noting for this clonotype: A read error may account for a junction end that differs from germline. The chain carries TRBV14 and TRBJ2-7, with D possibly TRBD2 on 6 matching bases. This CDR3 is 16 amino acids long. Germline V CDR1 and CDR2: SGHDN, FVKESK. CDR3: CASSRDRSGLTYEQNF. CDR3 coding DNA: TGTGCCAGCAGCCGAGATCGGAGCGGGCTGACCTACGAGCAGAACTTC. The variable domain in full, with the rest retrieved from reference TRBV14 and TRBJ2-7, is EAGVTQFPSHSVIEKGQTVTLRCDPISGHDNLYWYRRVMGKEIKFLLHFVKESKQDESGMPNNRFLAERTGGTYSTLKVQPAELEDSGVYFCASSRDRSGLTYEQNFGPGTRLTVT.

With regard to this clonotype: The junction shows a germline mismatch at one end, possibly a read error. This chain joins TRBV6-5 and TRBJ1-3; 8 bases line up with TRBD1. CDR1 is MNHEY, CDR2 SVGAGI, per germline. CDR3 length: 18 amino acids. The CDR3 here is CASSSARDRIISGNTTYF. The DNA of the CDR3 is TGTGCCAGCAGTTCTGCCAGGGACAGGATCATCTCTGGAAACACCACATATTTT.

In this sample, this clonotype turned up a few times. Germline is not matched at one junction end, which may reflect a read error. The chain is built from TRBV10-2 and TRBJ2-1, with a possible D match to TRBD2 (6 bases). The germline gives CDR1 WSHSY, CDR2 SAAADI. The CDR3 has 15 residues. DNA for the CDR3: TGCGTCAGCAGTGAGTCGAGACTAGTCGGCAATGAGCAGTTCTTC. It encodes CVSSESRLVGNEQFF.

This clonotype has at least ten counts. No conserved phenylalanine or tryptophan ends this CDR3, so it is likely a read error. The chain combines TRBV29-1 with TRBJ2-3; tentatively, D is TRBD2 (5 bases). The germline gives CDR1 SQVTM, CDR2 ANQGSEA. The CDR3 contains 11 residues. V was trimmed by 7 bases and J by 3 bases, leaving 8 bases between them. The CDR3 sequence: CSAGKTDTQYS. The DNA of the CDR3 is TGCAGCGCGGGAAAGACAGATACGCAGTATTCT.

This clonotype has ten or more counts. This rearrangement joins TRBV6-4 to TRBJ2-3; 14 nucleotides line up with TRBD2. The CDR3 totals 17 residues. After removal of 6 bases from V and 3 bases from J, the junction contained 8 bases not matched to a gene. Looked up from germline, CDR1 is MRHNA and CDR2 is SNTAGT. As DNA, the CDR3 is TGTGCCAGCAGCCCCGGGACTAGCGGGAGCCCTACAGATACGCAGTATTTT. Translation: CASSPGTSGSPTDTQYF.

Concerning this clonotype: Likely a read error: the CDR3 ends without its conserved phenylalanine or tryptophan. The chain carries TRBV6-2 or TRBV6-3 and TRBJ2-7; D unclear. CDR1 is MNHEY, CDR2 SVGEGT, per germline. The CDR3 sequence is 13 residues long. CDR3 DNA: TGTGTCAGCAGTATGGATGCTACCTACGAGCAGTACCTC. The encoded protein is CVSSMDATYEQYL.

CDR3 residues: CARSDSSSSYNEQFF. The CDR3 DNA sequence: TGTGCCAGAAGCGACTCAAGCTCTTCCTACAATGAGCAGTTCTTC. V and J are TRBV11-1 and TRBJ2-1; no reliable D call. This CDR3 comprises 15 residues. Per the germline V gene, CDR1 is SGHAT and CDR2 is FQDESV (reference sequence). Trimming cost V 9 bases and J 1 base, with 16 bases left between them.

The chain couples TRBV6-6 to TRBJ2-1; D remains ambiguous. The CDR3 length is 15 residues. Germline V gives CDR1 MNHNY, CDR2 SVGAGI (reference sequence). Trimming took 0 bases from V and 5 from J, leaving 11 bases between them. The CDR3 here is CASSYSTGSHNEQFF. The CDR3 DNA reads TGTGCCAGCAGTTACTCTACTGGTTCCCACAATGAGCAGTTCTTC.

Turning to this clonotype: Germline and junction disagree at one end, which may indicate a read error. The rearrangement uses TRBV28 and TRBJ2-2; the D call may be TRBD1 or TRBD2 (5 bases each). This CDR3 has 15 residues. Germline assignment: CDR1 MDHEN and CDR2 SYDVKM. The CDR3 DNA reads as TGTGCCAGCACCATTGGGGACCCTAGCACCGAGGAGCTGTTTTTC. This encodes CASTIGDPSTEELFF.

Concerning this clonotype itself: At one end the junction does not follow the germline gene, possibly because of a read error. The chain has TRBV4-1 and TRBJ2-5; D remains unclear. The germline CDR1 and CDR2 sequences are MGHRA and YSYEKL. This CDR3 is built from 12 residues. The CDR3 protein is CAGSPDWETQYF. CDR3 nucleotides: TGCGCCGGCAGCCCCGACTGGGAGACCCAGTACTTC.

Notes on this clonotype: A read error may be the cause here, since a much bigger clone is one base away. The rearrangement uses TRBV19 and TRBJ1-5; D not resolved. The germline CDR1 and CDR2 sequences are LNHDA and SQIVND (reference sequence). The CDR3 loop spans 15 amino acids. The CDR3 region has the DNA TGTGCCAGTAGTAGGGCCCTAATTAGAGCGCAGCCCCAGCGTTTT. This codes for CASSRALIRAQPQRF.

The CDR3 here is CASSEVQRRDTEAFF. CDR3 in DNA: TGTGCCAGCAGTGAGGTGCAGCGCCGAGACACTGAAGCTTTCTTT. J is TRBJ1-1 and V is TRBV2; the D is unclear. CDR1 is SNHLY, CDR2 FYNNEI, per germline. The V end lost 3 bases, the J end lost 3 bases, and 14 bases lay between the germline ends. This CDR3 is 15 amino acids long.

Comments on this clonotype: Given the absence of the conserved phenylalanine or tryptophan at the CDR3 end, a read error is likely. The chain recombines TRBV6-1 with TRBJ1-1; 8 bases map to TRBD1. V dropped 0 bases and J dropped 2; count of bases not matched to a gene: 8. Germline V gene sequence: CDR1 MNHNS, CDR2 SASEGT. CDR3 length equals 17 residues. The chain's CDR3 is CASSEADGQGANTEAFL. The CDR3 nucleotides are TGTGCCAGCAGTGAAGCTGATGGGCAGGGGGCTAACACTGAAGCTTTCCTT.

This chain connects TRBV30 to TRBJ1-1; no definite D call. The germline V gene has CDR1 GTSNPN and CDR2 SVGIG (reference sequence). The CDR3 runs to 11 residues. Trimming stripped 6 bases from V and 4 bases from J, with 9 bases between. The CDR3 DNA reads TGTGCCTGCCTCCGCGTCACTGAAGCTTTCTTT. Translated: CACLRVTEAFF.

This clonotype was counted at least ten times. A much larger clone lies a single base off, so this may be a read error. Likely a read error: the CDR3 ends without its conserved phenylalanine or tryptophan. This rearrangement joins TRBV6-5 to TRBJ2-3; unclear D gene. Germline V CDR1 and CDR2: MNHEY, SVGAGI. Trimming stripped 5 bases from V and 0 bases from J, with 6 bases between. CDR3 length: 13 amino acids. CDR3 loop: CASSLQSTDTQYL. In nucleotides, the CDR3 is TGTGCCAGCAGTCTCCAGAGCACAGATACGCAGTATCTT.

This clonotype occurred many times. The chain joins TRBV5-1 to TRBJ1-1; D possibly corresponds to TRBD1 (5 bases). The V gene lost 0 bases and the J gene lost 0 bases, with 15 bases spanning the gap. Germline V gene lookup returns CDR1 SGHRS and CDR2 YFSETQ. CDR3 length equals 17 residues. Written as DNA, the CDR3 is TGCGCCAGCAGCTTGGGGGGATCCAGGGATGTGAACACTGAAGCTTTCTTT. It specifies CASSLGGSRDVNTEAFF.

This clonotype is termed medium-sized. This chain links TRBV4-2 with TRBJ1-1; D unclear. The germline gives CDR1 LGHNA, CDR2 YNFKEQ. CDR3 length: 16 residues. The V end was cut by 5 bases, the J end by 3 bases, with 19 bases between. CDR3 region: CASSIFAQDGDTEAFF. The CDR3 region has the DNA TGTGCCAGCAGCATATTTGCCCAAGACGGGGACACTGAAGCTTTCTTT.

The gene calls are TRBV29-1 and TRBJ2-3, with D perhaps TRBD2 (5 bases). V dropped 2 bases and J dropped 5 bases, with 11 bases sitting between them. The CDR3 runs to 13 residues. Germline V gene data show CDR1 as SQVTM and CDR2 as ANQGSEA. CDR3 in DNA: TGCAGCGTTGAACGCTCAGAGGGAGATACGCAGTATTTT. It yields the protein CSVERSEGDTQYF.

The V and J genes are TRBV6-2 or TRBV6-3 and TRBJ2-1; D gene uncertain. The CDR3 contains 14 residues. The germline gives CDR1 MNHEY, CDR2 SVGEGT. This CDR3 reads CDISYSSSYNEQFF. In DNA form, the CDR3 reads TGTGACATCAGTTACAGCAGCTCCTACAATGAGCAGTTCTTC.

Note on this clonotype: One junction end disagrees with the germline gene, perhaps due to a read error. The genes are TRBV6-6 and TRBJ2-7, with 8 nucleotides matching TRBD2. This CDR3 has 18 residues. CDR1 and CDR2 from the germline V gene are MNHNY and SVGAGI (reference sequence). The chain's CDR3 is CASSYSGLAGLGSYEQHF. The CDR3 nucleotides read TGTGCCAGCAGTTACTCCGGACTAGCTGGCTTAGGCTCCTACGAGCAGCACTTC.

A note on this clonotype: Its ends do not fully match the called genes, so a read error is possible. V usage is TRBV30 and J usage is TRBJ2-2; 7 bases line up with TRBD2. The CDR3 contains 14 residues. Per germline, CDR1 GTSNPN and CDR2 SVGIG (reference sequence). CDR3 sequence (DNA): TGTGCCTGTAGAGGTCGGGAGGACACCGTGGAGCTGTTTTTC. Amino acid sequence: CACRGREDTVELFF.

Comments on this clonotype: At one of its ends the junction is not consistent with the germline gene, which may arise from a read error. The rearrangement uses TRBV18 and TRBJ2-2; possible D gene TRBD2, 5 bases. Per the germline V gene, CDR1 is KGHSH and CDR2 is LQKENI. The CDR3 is 13 residues long. The CDR3 DNA sequence: TGTGCCAGTCGGGAAGCGTTCACCGGGGAGCTGATTTTT. Protein: CASREAFTGELIF.

To note about this clonotype: A junction boundary mismatches the germline segment, possibly from a read error. The rearrangement uses TRBV4-1 and TRBJ2-6, with a weak D call TRBD1 (5 bases). The CDR3 has 13 residues. CDR1 and CDR2 (germline): MGHRA, YSYEKL. For the CDR3, the DNA is TGCGCCAGTAGCCAAGTTGGGGCCAACGTCCCGACTTTC. It translates to CASSQVGANVPTF.